This T cell receptor beta chain was retrieved from a study of T-cell reconstitution after alpha-beta-depleted transplantation in children. J gave up 5 bases and V 0 bases, and 3 bases lay outside the gene matches. The CDR3 runs to 14 residues. Looked up from germline, CDR1 is SGHRS and CDR2 is YFSETQ. This clonotype was seen more than once but under ten times. Unique molecular identifiers were incorporated into the prepared TCRbeta library. Using its own MiXCR run on the PCR reads, TCRdb lists one record per CDR3 protein. Of over 400,000 distinct CDR3 sequences in the sample, approximately 41% were seen once.

The J gene is TRBJ2-3, the V gene TRBV5-1; 7 bases are shared with TRBD2. Sequenced material: PBMCs, taken before TCRalphabeta/CD19-depleted stem cell transplant. This clonotype was sampled from a girl aged 2 to 10 with aplastic anemia, due to receive a stem cell transplant. CDR3 region: CASSLGLAIDTQYF. The CDR3 coding sequence is TGCGCCAGCAGCTTGGGACTAGCAATAGATACGCAGTATTTT.